This TCR beta chain is from a study of cytomegalovirus exposure and HLA in healthy donors. A multiplex PCR was run with 60 Vbeta primers and 13 Jbeta primers. Generated by immunoSEQ multiplex PCR, the TCRdb table keeps only in-frame clones and is missing some. Of some 80,000 clones listed, roughly a tenth are singletons. There are 13 residues in the CDR3. V was clipped by 11 bases and J by 6 bases, with 17 bases between them. Per the germline V gene, CDR1 is MRHNA and CDR2 is SNTAGT. This clone was counted only a few times. What it binds is not known. General study points: As a later analysis showed, a missense DCLRE1C variant was linked to trimming of TCR beta V- and J-genes. Excluded: some indistinguishable V segments such as TRBV6-2 and TRBV6-3.

The sample comprised PBMCs. The chain has TRBV6-4 and TRBJ2-1; D might be TRBD2 (6 bases). The clonotype comes from a man aged 55 to 70 in good health and CMV-seropositive. Here the CDR3 reads CAGGLRRLNEQFF. The CDR3 DNA follows: TGTGCCGGGGGGTTAAGGCGCCTCAATGAGCAGTTCTTC.